Following are 16 T cell receptor beta chains from one sample sequenced in a study of T cell changes during pregnancy in multiple sclerosis (dated 2019 in TCRdb). Library generation was performed with the immunoSEQ multiplex PCR assay. The clones in this table, taken by TCRdb from immuneACCESS, are in-frame only. Not every clone is retained; where verified, under half of the shortfall comes from an unresolved V gene, and the cause of the rest is unknown. This sample comprises tens of thousands of clones, approximately 91% of them detected only once. Clones ranked in the top ten supply around 8.6% of the sample. Sample: CD8+ T cells from peripheral blood mononuclear cells, taken before pregnancy. The receptors were sampled from a female donor with multiple sclerosis, enrolled in a pregnancy study.

The V gene is TRBV9, the J gene TRBJ2-1; 13 bases align to TRBD2. Germline V CDR1 and CDR2: SGDLS, YYNGEE. The CDR3 runs 18 residues. V shed 2 bases, J shed 5 bases, and the junction held 10 bases outside the gene matches. CDR3 in DNA: TGTGCCAGCAGCGTCCAATTAACCGGGACTAGCGGGGACAATGAGCAGTTCTTC. Protein: CASSVQLTGTSGDNEQFF.

By share of the sample, this clone is medium-sized. The CDR3 coding sequence is TGTGCCAGCAGTGACGGGACTAGCACCGGGGAGCTGTTTTTT. Translated: CASSDGTSTGELFF. J is TRBJ2-2 and V is TRBV6-4; the match to TRBD2 covers 8 bases. CDR3 size: 14 residues. Germline trimming cut 2 bases from V and 4 bases from J; bases unmatched to any gene: 0. The germline gives CDR1 MRHNA, CDR2 SNTAGT.

This chain joins TRBV6-6 and TRBJ2-1; 8 bases fit TRBD1. Germline V gene lookup returns CDR1 MNHNY and CDR2 SVGAGI (reference sequence). This CDR3 has 16 amino acids. V dropped 2 bases and J dropped 12; count of bases not matched to a gene: 15. CDR3 nucleotide sequence: TGTGCCAGCAGTTACATCCAGGGGGCCACCCCTCAAGGGCAGTTCTTC. Translating it yields CASSYIQGATPQGQFF.

The chain joins TRBV10-3 to TRBJ1-5; possibly TRBD1 for D (6 bases). This CDR3 has 14 amino acids. Trimming removed 6 bases from V and 4 bases from J, with 13 bases in between. Looked up from germline, CDR1 is ENHRY and CDR2 is SYGVKD. The CDR3 DNA reads as TGTGCCATCAGAGCAGGGGCCCCGAATCAGCCCCAGCATTTT. Protein sequence: CAIRAGAPNQPQHF.

This chain links TRBV7-2 with TRBJ2-1; maybe TRBD1 (5 bases). V was pared by 5 bases and J by 8 bases, with 19 bases between. This CDR3 is 15 amino acids long. Germline V gene sequence: CDR1 SGHTA, CDR2 FQGNSA. The CDR3 region has the DNA TGTGCCAGCAGCCCCGTCCCTTCAGTAGGGGATGAGCAGTTCTTC. Amino acids: CASSPVPSVGDEQFF.

This clone was observed a single time. The gene calls are TRBV6-5 and TRBJ1-1, with D uncertain. V lost 2 bases to trimming and J lost 1 base, with 8 bases between them. The CDR3 length is 14 residues. Germline values: CDR1 MNHEY, CDR2 SVGAGI. The CDR3 reads CASSYTEGNTEAFF. For the CDR3, the DNA is TGTGCCAGCAGTTACACCGAGGGGAACACTGAAGCTTTCTTT.

This chain links TRBV10-3 with TRBJ2-1, with 7 positions matching TRBD1. The trim removed 2 bases at V and 14 bases at J, leaving 6 bases unmatched. This CDR3 comprises 12 residues. Per germline, CDR1 ENHRY and CDR2 SYGVKD. As DNA, the CDR3 is TGTGCCATCAGTGAGACAGGGGACCCGGAGTTCTTC. As protein: CAISETGDPEFF.

The V gene is TRBV6-4, the J gene TRBJ2-3, with 8 positions matching TRBD2. The germline CDR1 and CDR2 sequences are MRHNA and SNTAGT. V lost 5 bases to trimming and J lost 4 bases; unmatched junction nucleotides: 5. The CDR3 length is 14 residues. CDR3 region: CASSPGLAADTQYF. CDR3 bases: TGTGCCAGCAGTCCAGGACTAGCCGCAGATACGCAGTATTTT.

V usage is TRBV19 and J usage is TRBJ1-1, with 9 bases aligning to TRBD1. V dropped 5 bases and J dropped 5; count of bases not matched to a gene: 12. CDR1 and CDR2 from the germline V gene are LNHDA and SQIVND (reference sequence). This CDR3 is 16 amino acids long. The CDR3 nucleotides are TGTGCCAGTAGTCTCGGGACAGGGTCGAAGGTAACTGAAGCTTTCTTT. As protein: CASSLGTGSKVTEAFF. Filled out from reference TRBV19 and TRBJ1-1, the complete variable domain reads DGGITQSPKYLFRKEGQNVTLSCEQNLNHDAMYWYRQDPGQGLRLIYYSQIVNDFQKGDIAEGYSVSREKKESFPLTVTSAQKNPTAFYLCASSLGTGSKVTEAFFGQGTRLTVV.

The chain uses TRBV27 and TRBJ1-3, with D uncertain. This CDR3 has 16 residues. V was cut by 0 bases and J by 0 bases, with 9 bases left in between. Germline assignment: CDR1 MNHEY and CDR2 SMNVEV (reference sequence). The CDR3 region is CASSLSRPPSGNTIYF. The CDR3 DNA reads as TGTGCCAGCAGTTTATCCCGTCCTCCCTCTGGAAACACCATATATTTT.

This chain links TRBV7-9 with TRBJ2-2; the D is unclear. Trimming stripped 5 bases from V and 3 bases from J, with 10 bases between. Germline V gene data show CDR1 as SEHNR and CDR2 as FQNEAQ (reference sequence). The CDR3 has 14 residues. CDR3 residues: CASSDAAHTGELFF. The DNA of the CDR3 is TGTGCCAGCAGCGATGCGGCACACACCGGGGAGCTGTTTTTT.

The V and J genes are TRBV6-6 and TRBJ1-1; 7 positions agree with TRBD1. V lost 6 bases, J lost 8 bases, and 6 bases stayed unmatched. Germline values: CDR1 MNHNY, CDR2 SVGAGI (reference sequence). CDR3 length: 12 residues. The CDR3 spells CASSAPGQEAFF. The CDR3 bases are TGTGCCAGCAGCGCTCCGGGACAGGAAGCTTTCTTT.

The chain employs TRBV30 and TRBJ2-5; D may be TRBD2 (5 bases). Germline CDR1 GTSNPN, CDR2 SVGIG (reference sequence). The V end was cut by 5 bases, the J end by 5 bases, with 18 bases between. This CDR3 is 14 amino acids long. The CDR3: CAWGQAVVHETQYF. In DNA, the CDR3 is TGTGCCTGGGGCCAAGCGGTGGTTCACGAGACCCAGTACTTC.

This chain's CDR3 is CASSQALRDRGNQPQHF. The DNA of the CDR3 is TGCGCCAGCAGCCAAGCTCTACGGGACAGAGGCAATCAGCCCCAGCATTTT. The chain employs TRBV4-3 and TRBJ1-5; 7 nucleotides match TRBD1. Losses at the gene ends were 1 base for V and 2 bases for J; bases not matched to a gene: 8. Per germline, CDR1 LGHNA and CDR2 YSLEER. This CDR3 has 17 amino acids.

The chain links TRBV7-2 to TRBJ2-1; possibly TRBD1 for D (6 bases). Deletions cut 1 base from V and 1 base from J, with 17 bases between. The germline V gene has CDR1 SGHTA and CDR2 FQGNSA. The CDR3 is 18 residues long. The CDR3 DNA sequence: TGTGCCAGCAGCTTAGTAATCTGGCAGGGGTCATCCTACAATGAGCAGTTCTTC. This codes for CASSLVIWQGSSYNEQFF.

The V call is TRBV6-1, the J call TRBJ1-4; tentatively, D is TRBD1 (5 bases). CDR3 length: 15 residues. Germline assignment: CDR1 MNHNS and CDR2 SASEGT. V was shortened by 5 bases and J by 5 bases, with 15 bases between the two germline ends. The CDR3 loop reads CASSHKQEGNEKLFF. In nucleotides, the CDR3 is TGTGCCAGCAGTCACAAACAGGAGGGCAATGAAAAACTGTTTTTT.